This TCR beta chain was found in a study of a mutant IDH1 vaccine in newly diagnosed glioma. Study as a whole: V12 took place at week 35, and V13 at week 47.

Germline loops: CDR1 SGHAT, CDR2 FQNNGV. J lost 0 bases, V lost 5 bases, and 11 bases had no gene match. The CDR3 runs to 18 residues. As concerns this clone: What it recognizes is unknown.

The time point is: week 35, safety follow-up. In every dose of vaccine, 300 ug of mutant IDH1 20-mer peptide was given alongside topical imiquimod. The donor cohort comprised cases of new WHO grade 3 or 4 IDH1-mutant, ATRX-lost astrocytoma. Profiled with immunoSEQ multiplex PCR; TCRdb holds only in-frame clones, not every one. In the table there are approximately 43,000 clones, around 87% of which are singletons. J is TRBJ2-2 and V is TRBV11-2; 8 bases agree with TRBD2. The starting material was PBMCs, obtained from a glioma patient whose treatment included an IDH1 peptide vaccine. The TCR sequence derives from a man aged 40-50 years with glioma. This chain's CDR3 is CASSHSGWTSSNTGELFF. The CDR3 nucleotides are TGTGCCAGCAGCCACTCGGGGTGGACTAGCTCGAACACCGGGGAGCTGTTTTTT. The full variable domain, its missing parts supplied by reference TRBV11-2 and TRBJ2-2, is EAGVAQSPRYKIIEKRQSVAFWCNPISGHATLYWYQQILGQGPKLLIQFQNNGVVDDSQLPKDRFSAERLKGVDSTLKIQPAKLEDSAVYLCASSHSGWTSSNTGELFFGEGSRLTVL.